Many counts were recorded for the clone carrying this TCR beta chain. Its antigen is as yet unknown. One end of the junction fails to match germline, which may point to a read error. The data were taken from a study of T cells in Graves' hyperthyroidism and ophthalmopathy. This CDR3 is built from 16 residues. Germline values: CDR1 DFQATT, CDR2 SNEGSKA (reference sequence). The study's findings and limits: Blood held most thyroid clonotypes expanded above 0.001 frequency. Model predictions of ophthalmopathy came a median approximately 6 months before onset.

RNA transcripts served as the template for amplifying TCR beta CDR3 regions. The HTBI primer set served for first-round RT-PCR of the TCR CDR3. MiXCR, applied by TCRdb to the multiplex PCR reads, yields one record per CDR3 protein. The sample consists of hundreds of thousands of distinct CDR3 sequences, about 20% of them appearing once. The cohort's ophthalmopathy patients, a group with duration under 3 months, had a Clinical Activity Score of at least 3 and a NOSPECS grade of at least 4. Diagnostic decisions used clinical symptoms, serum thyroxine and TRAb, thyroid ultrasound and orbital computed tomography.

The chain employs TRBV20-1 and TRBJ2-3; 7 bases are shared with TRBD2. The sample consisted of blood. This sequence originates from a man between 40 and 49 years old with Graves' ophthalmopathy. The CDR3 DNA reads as TGCAGTGCTAGAGCCACCCGAGCGGGGCCCACATATACGCAGTATTTT. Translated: CSARATRAGPTYTQYF.